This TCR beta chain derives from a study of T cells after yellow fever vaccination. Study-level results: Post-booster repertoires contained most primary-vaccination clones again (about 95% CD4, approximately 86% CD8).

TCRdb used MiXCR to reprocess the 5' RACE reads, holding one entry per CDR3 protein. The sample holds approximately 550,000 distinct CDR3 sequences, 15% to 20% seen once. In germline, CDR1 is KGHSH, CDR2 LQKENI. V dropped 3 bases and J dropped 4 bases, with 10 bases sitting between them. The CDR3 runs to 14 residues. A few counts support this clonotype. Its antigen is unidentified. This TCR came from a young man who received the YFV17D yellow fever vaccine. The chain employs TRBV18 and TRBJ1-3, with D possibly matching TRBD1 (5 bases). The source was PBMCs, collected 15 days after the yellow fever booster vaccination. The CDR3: CASSPGTMGNTIYF. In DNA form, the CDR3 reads TGTGCCAGCTCACCGGGGACTATGGGAAACACCATATATTTT.